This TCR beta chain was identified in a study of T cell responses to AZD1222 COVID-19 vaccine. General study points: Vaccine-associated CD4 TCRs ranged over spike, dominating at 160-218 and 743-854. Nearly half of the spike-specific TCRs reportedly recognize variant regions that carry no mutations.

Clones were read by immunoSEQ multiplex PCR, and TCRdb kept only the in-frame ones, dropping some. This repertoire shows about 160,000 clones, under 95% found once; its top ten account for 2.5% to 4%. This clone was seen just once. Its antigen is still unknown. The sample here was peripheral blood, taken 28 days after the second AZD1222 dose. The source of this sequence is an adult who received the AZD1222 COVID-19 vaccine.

The CDR3 DNA sequence: TGTGCAAGTCGCTTAGGAGGCGACAGGGAGAACACCGGGGAGCTGTTTTTT. Protein: CASRLGGDRENTGELFF. The chain links TRBV12-2 to TRBJ2-2; TRBD1 is the table's D call, not checked against the DNA. TRBV12-2 is classified as a pseudogene. The CDR3 is 17 residues long.